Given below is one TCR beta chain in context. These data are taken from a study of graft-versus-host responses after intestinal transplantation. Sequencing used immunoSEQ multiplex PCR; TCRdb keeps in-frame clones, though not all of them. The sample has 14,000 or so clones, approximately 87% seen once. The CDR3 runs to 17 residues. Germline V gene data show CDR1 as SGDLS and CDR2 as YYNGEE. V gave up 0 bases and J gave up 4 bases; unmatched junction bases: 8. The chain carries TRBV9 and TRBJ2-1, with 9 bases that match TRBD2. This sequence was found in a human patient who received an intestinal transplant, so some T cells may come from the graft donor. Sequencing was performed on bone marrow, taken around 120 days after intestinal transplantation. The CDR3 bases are TGTGCCAGCAGCGTAGCTCAAGCGGGAGGAAGGTACAATGAGCAGTTCTTC. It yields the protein CASSVAQAGGRYNEQFF. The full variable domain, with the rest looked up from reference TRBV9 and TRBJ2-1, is DSGVTQTPKHLITATGQRVTLRCSPRSGDLSVYWYQQSLDQGLQFLIQYYNGEERAKGNILERFSAQQFPDLHSELNLSSLELGDSALYFCASSVAQAGGRYNEQFFGPGTRLTVL.